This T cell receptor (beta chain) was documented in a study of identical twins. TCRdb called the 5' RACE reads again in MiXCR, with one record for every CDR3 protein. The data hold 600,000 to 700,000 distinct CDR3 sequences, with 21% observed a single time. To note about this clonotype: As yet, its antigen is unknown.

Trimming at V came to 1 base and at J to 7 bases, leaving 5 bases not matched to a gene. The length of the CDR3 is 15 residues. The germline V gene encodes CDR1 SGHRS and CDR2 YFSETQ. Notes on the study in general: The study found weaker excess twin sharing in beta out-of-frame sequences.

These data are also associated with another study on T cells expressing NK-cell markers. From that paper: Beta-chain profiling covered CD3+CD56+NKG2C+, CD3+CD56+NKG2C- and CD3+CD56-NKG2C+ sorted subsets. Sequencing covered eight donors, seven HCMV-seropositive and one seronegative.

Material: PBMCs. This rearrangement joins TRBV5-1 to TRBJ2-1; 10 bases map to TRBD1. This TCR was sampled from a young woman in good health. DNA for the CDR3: TGCGCCAGCAGCTTGTTAGGACAGGGGGGAAATGAGCAGTTCTTC. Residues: CASSLLGQGGNEQFF. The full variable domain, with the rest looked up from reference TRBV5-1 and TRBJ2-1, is KAGVTQTPRYLIKTRGQQVTLSCSPISGHRSVSWYQQTPGQGLQFLFEYFSETQRNKGNFPGRFSGRQFSNSRSEMNVSTLELGDSALYLCASSLLGQGGNEQFFGPGTRLTVL.